The rows below give T cell receptor beta chains drawn from one sample of a study of Graves' ophthalmopathy and Graves' hyperthyroidism. TCRdb recomputed calls from the multiplex PCR reads with MiXCR, one row per CDR3 protein. The table has 600,000 to 950,000 distinct CDR3 sequences, 35% to 50% seen once. The sample taken for sequencing was peripheral blood. The receptors shown here come from an adult man with Graves' ophthalmopathy. CDR3s include the opening cysteine and the closing phenylalanine or tryptophan. A D gene is named only where the DNA matches it firmly. Clone size appears in some rows only: once, few, many, or a class for an expanded clone.

clone_size	v_call	d_call	j_call	cdr3_aa	cdr3_nt
-	TRBV10-3	TRBD2	TRBJ2-7	CASSYSAPSGIIYEQYF	TGTGCCAGCAGTTACTCGGCGCCTAGCGGGATTATCTACGAGCAGTACTTC
many	TRBV2	-	TRBJ1-1	CASSEGGTEAFF	TGCGCCAGCAGTGAGGGGGGTACTGAAGCTTTCTTT
-	TRBV29-1	TRBD1	TRBJ1-1	CSATPTGVGRDFF	TGCAGCGCCACCCCAACAGGGGTTGGGAGGGATTTCTTT
few	TRBV19	TRBD1	TRBJ1-2	CASSTRGQVIYGYTF	TGTGCCAGTAGTACCCGGGGACAGGTCATCTATGGCTACACCTTC
-	TRBV28	TRBD1	TRBJ1-5	CASSFQGALGQPQHF	TGTGCCAGCAGTTTTCAGGGGGCCCTCGGGCAGCCCCAGCATTTT
few	TRBV20-1	-	TRBJ1-4	CSAGWYDEKLFF	TGCAGTGCTGGTTGGTATGATGAAAAACTGTTTTTT
-	TRBV2	-	TRBJ1-1	CASRETVMNTEAFF	TGTGCCAGCAGAGAGACAGTTATGAACACTGAAGCTTTCTTT
-	TRBV27	-	TRBJ1-2	CASLASGGYGYTF	TGTGCCAGCTTGGCCTCAGGTGGATATGGCTACACCTTC
-	TRBV7-9	-	TRBJ1-4	CASSSQMGSEKLFF	TGTGCCAGCAGCTCCCAAATGGGTAGTGAAAAACTGTTTTTT
once	TRBV7-9	-	TRBJ1-2	CASSLVPTGDYTF	TGTGCCAGCAGCTTAGTGCCCACGGGAGACTACACCTTC
-	TRBV20-1	-	TRBJ1-5	CSARKAGSSNQPQHF	TGCAGTGCTAGAAAGGCGGGAAGTAGCAATCAGCCCCAGCATTTT
many	TRBV7-8	-	TRBJ2-7	CASSSGTRAYEQYF	TGTGCCAGCAGCTCCGGGACCCGGGCCTACGAGCAGTACTTC
many	TRBV7-9	-	TRBJ2-2	CASSAQSGELFF	TGTGCCAGCAGCGCACAGTCCGGGGAGCTGTTTTTT
many	TRBV7-9	-	TRBJ1-6	CASSFDRTGHYNSPLHF	TGTGCCAGCAGCTTCGATCGTACGGGTCATTATAATTCACCCCTCCACTTT
few	TRBV14	-	TRBJ1-5	CASSQGVGLSNQPQHF	TGTGCCAGCAGCCAAGGTGTGGGGCTAAGCAATCAGCCCCAGCATTTT
-	TRBV20-1	-	TRBJ2-2	CSARLDNHRPGELFF	TGCAGTGCTAGACTCGACAACCACCGACCCGGGGAGCTGTTTTTT
-	TRBV5-6	TRBD2	TRBJ2-3	CASSLSSGGTDTQYF	TGTGCCAGCAGCTTGTCGAGCGGGGGCACAGATACGCAGTATTTT
-	TRBV7-2	-	TRBJ1-4	CASSLNRAEEANEKLFF	TGTGCCAGCAGCTTAAACAGGGCCGAGGAAGCTAATGAAAAACTGTTTTTT
many	TRBV19	-	TRBJ1-1	CASKPPGTEAFF	TGTGCCAGTAAACCCCCTGGTACTGAAGCTTTCTTT
-	TRBV25-1	TRBD2	TRBJ2-7	CASSFSGGPPWQYF	TGTGCCAGCAGTTTTAGCGGGGGGCCTCCGTGGCAGTACTTC
few	TRBV19	-	TRBJ2-7	CASSPPRKDNRIYEQYF	TGTGCCAGTAGTCCCCCAAGAAAGGATAACCGCATCTACGAGCAGTACTTC
-	TRBV7-9	-	TRBJ2-5	CASSLIARETQYF	TGTGCCAGCAGCTTAATAGCGCGGGAGACCCAGTACTTC
-	TRBV25-1	TRBD1	TRBJ2-5	CASAQGLRETQYF	TGTGCCAGCGCACAGGGGTTAAGAGAGACCCAGTACTTC
-	TRBV25-1	-	TRBJ2-7	CASSANTGTDYEQYF	TGTGCCAGCAGTGCGAACACCGGGACCGACTACGAGCAGTACTTC
many	TRBV25-1	-	TRBJ1-5	CASSDRTDNQPQHF	TGTGCCAGCAGTGACCGCACCGATAATCAGCCCCAGCATTTT
-	TRBV7-9	-	TRBJ2-2	CASSLSSTNTGELFF	TGTGCCAGCAGCTTGTCGTCGACGAACACCGGGGAGCTGTTTTTT
-	TRBV25-1	-	TRBJ2-2	CASRRGIGYTGELFF	TGTGCCAGCAGAAGGGGGATCGGGTACACCGGGGAGCTGTTTTTT
few	TRBV3-1	-	TRBJ1-1	CASSHMENTEAFF	TGTGCCAGCAGCCACATGGAGAACACTGAAGCTTTCTTT
-	TRBV11-1	-	TRBJ1-2	CASSKTPNRGYGYTF	TGTGCCAGCAGCAAAACCCCCAACAGAGGCTATGGCTACACCTTC
few	TRBV27	-	TRBJ2-7	CASSNDRRGGYEQYF	TGTGCCAGCAGTAATGACAGGCGCGGGGGCTACGAGCAGTACTTC
few	TRBV24-1	TRBD1	TRBJ1-5	CASSWTGVNQPQHF	TGTGCCAGCAGTTGGACAGGGGTCAATCAGCCCCAGCATTTT
-	TRBV29-1	-	TRBJ1-1	CSARQAADFF	TGCAGCGCCAGACAGGCCGCGGACTTCTTT
-	TRBV29-1	-	TRBJ2-6	CSVDTGYGANVLTF	TGCAGCGTCGATACAGGGTACGGGGCCAACGTCCTGACTTTC
-	TRBV12-3/TRBV12-4	-	TRBJ1-4	CASSFRHQDEKLLF	TGTGCCAGCAGTTTCCGACATCAGGATGAAAAACTGCTTTTT
many	TRBV10-3	TRBD1	TRBJ1-5	CATQAMGQGNQPQHF	TGTGCCACCCAAGCCATGGGACAGGGGAATCAGCCCCAGCATTTT
-	TRBV5-1	-	TRBJ2-7	CASSLASDSYEQYF	TGCGCCAGCAGCTTGGCATCGGACTCCTACGAGCAGTACTTC
-	TRBV4-1	TRBD2	TRBJ2-7	CASSQDGGLAGSYEQYF	TGCGCCAGCAGCCAAGATGGTGGCCTAGCGGGATCCTACGAGCAGTACTTC
-	TRBV29-1	-	TRBJ1-2	CSVSGTNTEEKYGYTF	TGCAGCGTTTCGGGGACAAACACTGAAGAGAAGTATGGCTACACCTTC
-	TRBV15	-	TRBJ2-6	CATSRDRGTTTEAF	TGTGCCACCAGCAGAGATCGGGGGACGACCACTGAAGCTTTC
many	TRBV29-1	-	TRBJ1-2	CSVASRDNYGYTF	TGCAGCGTAGCAAGCAGGGATAACTATGGCTACACCTTC
many	TRBV19	TRBD1	TRBJ1-1	CASSSRQGEAFF	TGTGCCAGTAGTTCCCGACAGGGTGAAGCTTTCTTT
few	TRBV4-2	TRBD1	TRBJ2-7	CASSGDRENEQYF	TGTGCCAGCAGCGGCGACAGGGAGAACGAGCAGTACTTC
-	TRBV12-3/TRBV12-4	TRBD1	TRBJ1-1	CASSIGTGGFQAFF	TGTGCCAGCAGTATCGGGACAGGGGGTTTTCAAGCTTTCTTT
few	TRBV7-8	TRBD1	TRBJ2-7	CASSSRLTGVSYEQYF	TGTGCCAGCAGCTCACGGCTTACAGGGGTTAGCTACGAGCAGTACTTC
-	TRBV25-1	-	TRBJ2-2	CASSGPLLANTGELFF	TGTGCCAGCAGTGGACCCCTCCTTGCGAACACCGGGGAGCTGTTTTTT
-	TRBV25-1	TRBD1	TRBJ1-4	CASLVRTGYNEKLFF	TGTGCCAGCTTAGTGCGGACAGGGTACAATGAAAAACTGTTTTTT
few	TRBV7-6	TRBD1	TRBJ2-2	CASSSDRVGSGELFF	TGTGCTAGCAGCTCGGACAGGGTGGGGTCAGGGGAGCTGTTTTTT
many	TRBV24-1	-	TRBJ1-2	CATSDRRSNYGYTF	TGTGCCACCAGTGATCGGCGTTCTAACTATGGCTACACCTTC
-	TRBV25-1	-	TRBJ2-5	CASSDPSESSETQYF	TGTGCCAGCAGTGACCCTAGCGAATCATCAGAGACCCAGTACTTC